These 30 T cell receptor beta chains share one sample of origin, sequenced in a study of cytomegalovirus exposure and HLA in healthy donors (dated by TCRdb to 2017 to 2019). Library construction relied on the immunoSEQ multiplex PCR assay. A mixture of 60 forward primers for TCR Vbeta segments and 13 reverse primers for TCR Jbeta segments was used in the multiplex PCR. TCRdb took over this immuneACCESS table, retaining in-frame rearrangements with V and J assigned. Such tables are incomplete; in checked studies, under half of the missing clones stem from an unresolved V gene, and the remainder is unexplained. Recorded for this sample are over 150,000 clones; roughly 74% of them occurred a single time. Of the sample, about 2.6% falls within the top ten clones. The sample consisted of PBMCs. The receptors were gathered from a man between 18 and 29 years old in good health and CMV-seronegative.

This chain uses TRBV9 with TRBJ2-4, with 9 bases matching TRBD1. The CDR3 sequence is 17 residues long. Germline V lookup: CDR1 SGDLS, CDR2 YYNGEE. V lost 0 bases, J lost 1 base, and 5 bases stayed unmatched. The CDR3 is CASSVGMTGGAKNIQYF. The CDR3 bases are TGTGCCAGCAGCGTAGGAATGACAGGGGGTGCCAAAAACATTCAGTACTTC.

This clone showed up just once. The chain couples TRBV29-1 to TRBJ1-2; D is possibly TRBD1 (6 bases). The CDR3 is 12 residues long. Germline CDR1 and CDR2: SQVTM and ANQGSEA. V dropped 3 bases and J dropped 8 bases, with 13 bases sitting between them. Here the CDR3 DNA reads TGCAGCGTTGAGTACAGGGATGCCGGCTACACCTTC. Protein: CSVEYRDAGYTF. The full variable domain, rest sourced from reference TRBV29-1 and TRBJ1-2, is SAVISQKPSRDICQRGTSLTIQCQVDSQVTMMFWYRQQPGQSLTLIATANQGSEATYESGFVIDKFPISRPNLTFSTLTVSNMSPEDSSIYLCSVEYRDAGYTFGSGTRLTVV.

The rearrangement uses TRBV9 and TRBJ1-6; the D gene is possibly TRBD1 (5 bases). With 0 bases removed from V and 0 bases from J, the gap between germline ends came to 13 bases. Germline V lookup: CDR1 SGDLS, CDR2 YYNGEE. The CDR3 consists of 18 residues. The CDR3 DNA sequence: TGTGCCAGCAGCGTAGGTGGACAAATAAGCTCCTATAATTCACCCCTCCACTTT. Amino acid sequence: CASSVGGQISSYNSPLHF.

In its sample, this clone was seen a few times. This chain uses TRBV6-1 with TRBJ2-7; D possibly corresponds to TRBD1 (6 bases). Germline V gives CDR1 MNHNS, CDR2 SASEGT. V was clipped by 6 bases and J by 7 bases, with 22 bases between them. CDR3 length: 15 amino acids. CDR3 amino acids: CASSLRRGPQGEQYV. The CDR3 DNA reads TGTGCCAGCAGCCTCCGACGCGGGCCCCAGGGGGAGCAGTACGTC.

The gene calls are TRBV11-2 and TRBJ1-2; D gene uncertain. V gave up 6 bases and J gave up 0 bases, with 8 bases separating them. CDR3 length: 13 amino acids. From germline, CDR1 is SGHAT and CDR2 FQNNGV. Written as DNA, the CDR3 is TGTGCCAGCAGTTCCCGGTCTAACTATGGCTACACCTTC. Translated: CASSSRSNYGYTF.

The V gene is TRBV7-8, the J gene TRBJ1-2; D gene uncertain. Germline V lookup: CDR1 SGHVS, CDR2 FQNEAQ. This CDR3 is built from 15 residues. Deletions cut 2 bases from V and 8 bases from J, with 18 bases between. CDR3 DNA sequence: TGTGCCAGCAGCTTAAATCTGTTGTGGGCTGGCGGCTACACCTTC. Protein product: CASSLNLLWAGGYTF.

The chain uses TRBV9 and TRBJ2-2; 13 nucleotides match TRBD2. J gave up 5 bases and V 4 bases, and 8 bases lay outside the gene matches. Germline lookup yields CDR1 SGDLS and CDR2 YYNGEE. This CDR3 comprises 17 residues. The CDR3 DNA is TGTGCCAGCAGCCCCAGCCCACTAGCGGGGGGGACCGGGGAGCTGTTTTTT. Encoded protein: CASSPSPLAGGTGELFF.

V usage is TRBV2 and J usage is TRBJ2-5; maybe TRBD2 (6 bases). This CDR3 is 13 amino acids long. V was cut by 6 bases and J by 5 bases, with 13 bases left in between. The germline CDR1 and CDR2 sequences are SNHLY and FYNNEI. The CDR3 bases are TGTGCCAGCAGAGGGGACTGGGGGGAGACCCAGTACTTC. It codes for CASRGDWGETQYF.

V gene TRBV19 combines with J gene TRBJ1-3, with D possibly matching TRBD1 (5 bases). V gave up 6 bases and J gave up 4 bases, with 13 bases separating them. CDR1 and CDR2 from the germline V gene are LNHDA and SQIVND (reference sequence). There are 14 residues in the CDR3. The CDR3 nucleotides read TGTGCCAGTAGCGTCAGGGTCTCCGGAAACACCATATATTTT. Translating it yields CASSVRVSGNTIYF.

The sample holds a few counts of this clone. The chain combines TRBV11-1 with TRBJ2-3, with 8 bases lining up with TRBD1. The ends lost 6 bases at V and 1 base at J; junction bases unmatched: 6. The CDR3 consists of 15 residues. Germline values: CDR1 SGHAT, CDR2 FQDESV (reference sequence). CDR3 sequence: CASRSTGARTDTQYF. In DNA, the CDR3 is TGTGCCAGCAGATCGACAGGGGCCCGCACAGATACGCAGTATTTT.

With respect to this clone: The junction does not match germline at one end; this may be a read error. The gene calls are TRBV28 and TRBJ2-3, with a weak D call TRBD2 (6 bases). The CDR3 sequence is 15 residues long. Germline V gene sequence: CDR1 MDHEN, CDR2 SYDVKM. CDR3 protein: CASSLGGAGTDTRYF. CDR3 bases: TGTGCCAGCAGTTTAGGAGGGGCGGGCACAGATACGCGGTATTTT. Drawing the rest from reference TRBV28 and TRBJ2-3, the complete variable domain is DVKVTQSSRYLVKRTGEKVFLECVQDMDHENMFWYRQDPGLGLRLIYFSYDVKMKEKGDIPEGYSVSREKKERFSLILESASTNQTSMYLCASSLGGAGTDTRYFGPGTRLTVL.

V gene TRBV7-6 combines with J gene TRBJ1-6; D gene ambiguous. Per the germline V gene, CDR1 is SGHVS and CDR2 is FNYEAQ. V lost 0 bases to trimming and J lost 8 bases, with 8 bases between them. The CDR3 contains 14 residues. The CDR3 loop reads CASSLAGRDSPLHF. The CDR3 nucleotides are TGTGCCAGCAGCTTAGCGGGGAGGGATTCACCCCTCCACTTT.

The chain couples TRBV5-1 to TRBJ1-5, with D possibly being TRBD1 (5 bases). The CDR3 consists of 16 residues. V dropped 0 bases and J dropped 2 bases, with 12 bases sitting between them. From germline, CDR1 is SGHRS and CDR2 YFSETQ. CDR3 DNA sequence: TGCGCCAGCAGCTTGGCCGGGGCGGGGGGCAATCAGCCCCAGCATTTT. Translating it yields CASSLAGAGGNQPQHF.

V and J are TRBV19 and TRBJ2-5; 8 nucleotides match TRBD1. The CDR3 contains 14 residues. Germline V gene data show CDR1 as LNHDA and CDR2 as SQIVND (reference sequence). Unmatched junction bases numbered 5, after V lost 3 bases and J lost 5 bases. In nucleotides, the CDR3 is TGTGCCAGTAGTATCCCAGGGGGCTTTGAGACCCAGTACTTC. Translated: CASSIPGGFETQYF.

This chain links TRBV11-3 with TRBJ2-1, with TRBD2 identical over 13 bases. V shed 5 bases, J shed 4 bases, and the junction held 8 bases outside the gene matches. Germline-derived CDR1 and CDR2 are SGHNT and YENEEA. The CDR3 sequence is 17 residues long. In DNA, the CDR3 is TGTGCCAGCAGCCCTAGGGGGACTAGCGGGACATACAATGAGCAGTTCTTC. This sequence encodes CASSPRGTSGTYNEQFF.

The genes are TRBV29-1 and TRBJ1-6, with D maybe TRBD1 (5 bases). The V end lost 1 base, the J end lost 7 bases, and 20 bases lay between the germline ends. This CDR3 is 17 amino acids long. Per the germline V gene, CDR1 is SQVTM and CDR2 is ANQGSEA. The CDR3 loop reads CSVEAPRGGAINSPLHF. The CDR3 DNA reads TGCAGCGTTGAAGCTCCTCGGGGAGGGGCGATAAATTCACCCCTCCACTTT.

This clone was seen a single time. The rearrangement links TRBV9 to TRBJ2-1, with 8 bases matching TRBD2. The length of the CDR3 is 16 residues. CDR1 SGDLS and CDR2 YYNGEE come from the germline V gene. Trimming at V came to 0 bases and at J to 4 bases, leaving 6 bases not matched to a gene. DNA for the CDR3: TGTGCCAGCAGCGTAGGGACCGGGGGGGGTTACAATGAGCAGTTCTTC. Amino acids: CASSVGTGGGYNEQFF.

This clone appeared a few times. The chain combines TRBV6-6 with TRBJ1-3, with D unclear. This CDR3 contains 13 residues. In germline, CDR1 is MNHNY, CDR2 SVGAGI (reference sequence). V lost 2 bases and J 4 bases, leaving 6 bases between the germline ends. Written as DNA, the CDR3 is TGTGCCAGCAGTTACAGTCAGGGAAACACCATATATTTT. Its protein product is CASSYSQGNTIYF.

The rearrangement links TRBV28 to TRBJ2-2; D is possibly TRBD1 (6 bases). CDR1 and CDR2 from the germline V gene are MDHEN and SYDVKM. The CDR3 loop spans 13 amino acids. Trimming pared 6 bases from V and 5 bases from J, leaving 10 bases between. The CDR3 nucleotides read TGTGCCAGCAGACAGGGAAGAACCGGGGAGCTGTTTTTT. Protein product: CASRQGRTGELFF.

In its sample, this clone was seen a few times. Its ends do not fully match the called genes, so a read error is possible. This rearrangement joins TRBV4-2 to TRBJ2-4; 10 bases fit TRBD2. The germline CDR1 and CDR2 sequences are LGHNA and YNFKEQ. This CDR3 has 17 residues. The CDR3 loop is CASSQGRSGGAENSQYF. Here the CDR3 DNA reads TGTGCCAGCAGCCAAGGTAGAAGCGGGGGGGCGGAAAACAGTCAGTACTTC.

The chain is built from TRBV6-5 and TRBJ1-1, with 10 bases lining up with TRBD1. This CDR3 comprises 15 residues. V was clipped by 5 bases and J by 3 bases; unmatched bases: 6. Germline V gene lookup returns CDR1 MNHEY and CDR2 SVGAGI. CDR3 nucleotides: TGTGCCAGCAGTACCGGGGGACAGGGGCACACTGAAGCTTTCTTT. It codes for CASSTGGQGHTEAFF.

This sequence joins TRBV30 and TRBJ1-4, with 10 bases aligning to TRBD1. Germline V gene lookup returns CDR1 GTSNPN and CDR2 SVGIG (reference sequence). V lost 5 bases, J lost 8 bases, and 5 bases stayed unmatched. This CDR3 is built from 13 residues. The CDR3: CAWGGTGVEKLFF. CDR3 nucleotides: TGTGCCTGGGGCGGGACAGGGGTCGAAAAACTGTTTTTT.

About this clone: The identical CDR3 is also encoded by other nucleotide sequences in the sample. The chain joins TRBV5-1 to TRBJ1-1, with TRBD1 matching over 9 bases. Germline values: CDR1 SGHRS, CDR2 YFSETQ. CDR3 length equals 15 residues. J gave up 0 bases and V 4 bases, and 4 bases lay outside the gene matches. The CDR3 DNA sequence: TGCGCCAGCAGCCTAGGACAGGGGCTGAACACTGAAGCTTTCTTT. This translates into CASSLGQGLNTEAFF.

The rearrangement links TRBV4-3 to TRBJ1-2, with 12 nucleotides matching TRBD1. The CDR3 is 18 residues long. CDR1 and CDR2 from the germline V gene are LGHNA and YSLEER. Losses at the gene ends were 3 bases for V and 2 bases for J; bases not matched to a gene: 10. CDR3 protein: CASSHPGPGQGANYGYTF. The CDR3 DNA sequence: TGCGCCAGCAGCCACCCAGGACCGGGACAGGGGGCGAACTATGGCTACACCTTC.

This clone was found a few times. The CDR3 DNA follows: TGTGCCAGCAGCCTTACAGGGGGCAATCAGCCCCAGCATTTT. Its translation: CASSLTGGNQPQHF. The chain carries TRBV12-1 and TRBJ1-5; the table's D call, TRBD1, has no DNA check behind it. TRBV12-1 is annotated as a pseudogene. The CDR3 loop spans 14 amino acids.

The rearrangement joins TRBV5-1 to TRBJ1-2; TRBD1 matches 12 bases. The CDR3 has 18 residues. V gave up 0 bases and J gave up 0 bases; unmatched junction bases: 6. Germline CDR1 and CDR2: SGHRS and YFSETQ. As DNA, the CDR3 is TGCGCCAGCAGCTTGGCCGGGGGACAGGGGGCGGCTAACTATGGCTACACCTTC. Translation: CASSLAGGQGAANYGYTF.

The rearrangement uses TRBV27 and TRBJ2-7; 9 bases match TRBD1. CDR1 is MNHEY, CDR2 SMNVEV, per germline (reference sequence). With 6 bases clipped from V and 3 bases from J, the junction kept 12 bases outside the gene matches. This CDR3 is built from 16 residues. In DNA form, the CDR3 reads TGTGCCAGCAGCTTTACCCCCGGGACAGGGTTCTACGAGCAGTACTTC. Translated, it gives CASSFTPGTGFYEQYF.

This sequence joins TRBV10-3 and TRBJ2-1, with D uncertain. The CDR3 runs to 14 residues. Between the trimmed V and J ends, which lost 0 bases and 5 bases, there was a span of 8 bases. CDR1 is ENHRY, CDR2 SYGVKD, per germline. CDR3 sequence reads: CAISESGRDNEQFF. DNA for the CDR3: TGTGCCATCAGTGAGTCCGGCCGGGACAATGAGCAGTTCTTC.

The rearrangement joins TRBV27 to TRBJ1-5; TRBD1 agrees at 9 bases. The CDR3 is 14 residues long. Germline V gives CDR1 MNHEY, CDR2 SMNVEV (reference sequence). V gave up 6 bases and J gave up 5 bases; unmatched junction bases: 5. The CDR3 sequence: CASSRRQGDQPQHF. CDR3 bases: TGTGCCAGCAGCCGACGACAGGGGGATCAGCCCCAGCATTTT.

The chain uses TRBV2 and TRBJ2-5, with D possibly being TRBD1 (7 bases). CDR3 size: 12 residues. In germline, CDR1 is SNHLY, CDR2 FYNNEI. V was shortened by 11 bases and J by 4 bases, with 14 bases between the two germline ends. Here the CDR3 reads CAGNQGGETQYF. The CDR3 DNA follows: TGTGCCGGAAACCAGGGGGGAGAGACCCAGTACTTC. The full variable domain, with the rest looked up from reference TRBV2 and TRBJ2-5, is EPEVTQTPSHQVTQMGQEVILRCVPISNHLYFYWYRQILGQKVEFLVSFYNNEISEKSEIFDDQFSVERPDGSNFTLKIRSTKLEDSAMYFCAGNQGGETQYFGPGTRLLVL.